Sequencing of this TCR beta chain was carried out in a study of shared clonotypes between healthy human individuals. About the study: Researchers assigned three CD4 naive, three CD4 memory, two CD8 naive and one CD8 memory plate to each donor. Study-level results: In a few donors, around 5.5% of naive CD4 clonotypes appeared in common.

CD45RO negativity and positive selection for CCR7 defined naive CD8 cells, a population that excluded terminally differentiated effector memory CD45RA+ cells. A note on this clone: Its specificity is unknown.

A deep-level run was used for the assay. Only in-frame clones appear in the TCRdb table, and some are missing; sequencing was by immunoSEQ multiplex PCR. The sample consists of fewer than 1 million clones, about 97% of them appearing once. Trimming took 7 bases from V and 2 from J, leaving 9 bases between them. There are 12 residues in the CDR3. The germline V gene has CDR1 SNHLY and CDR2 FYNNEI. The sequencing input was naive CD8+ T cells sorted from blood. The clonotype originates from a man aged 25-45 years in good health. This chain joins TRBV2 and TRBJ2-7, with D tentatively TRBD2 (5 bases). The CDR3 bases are TGTGCCAGCAAAGGGAGACCCTACGAGCAGTACTTC. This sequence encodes CASKGRPYEQYF.